What follows are 4 T cell receptor beta chains derived from one specimen sequenced in a study of T-cell memory formation after mild COVID-19. In TCRdb, the 5' RACE reads were re-called with MiXCR into one record per CDR3 protein. This sample has about 430,000 distinct CDR3 sequences, with under 20% found just once. Sequenced sample: PBMCs or a T cell subset sorted from them (not recorded which). These receptors were obtained from a man aged 18 to 30 who had mild COVID-19 (a few samples of this study predate the infection). Cell type and time point are not known.

This clonotype was counted only a few times. The chain recombines TRBV20-1 with TRBJ2-5; D gene uncertain. The germline CDR1 and CDR2 sequences are DFQATT and SNEGSKA (reference sequence). The germline V and J ends were trimmed by 0 bases and 4 bases, with 12 bases remaining between them. The CDR3 length is 14 residues. The DNA of the CDR3 is TGCAGTGCTAGAGATCCTTGGACCGGAGAGACCCAGTACTTC. Translated, it gives CSARDPWTGETQYF.

This clonotype has a handful of counts. V and J are TRBV6-5 and TRBJ2-7, with D possibly matching TRBD1 (6 bases). The CDR3 spans 13 residues. CDR1 MNHEY and CDR2 SVGAGI come from the germline V gene. V was clipped by 4 bases and J by 0 bases, with 7 bases between them. CDR3 nucleotides: TGTGCCAGCAGTTGGGACAACTCCTACGAGCAGTACTTC. It translates to CASSWDNSYEQYF.

This chain joins TRBV4-1 and TRBJ1-2; 7 positions agree with TRBD1. CDR1 MGHRA and CDR2 YSYEKL come from the germline V gene. The CDR3 runs to 14 residues. V lost 4 bases and J lost 9; bases outside the gene matches: 11. The CDR3 is CASSLQEGARSYTF. The CDR3, as DNA: TGCGCCAGCAGCCTCCAGGAGGGGGCGCGAAGCTACACCTTC.

This clonotype has at least ten counts. The chain employs TRBV7-2 and TRBJ1-6; tentative D call: TRBD1 (6 bases). This CDR3 contains 15 residues. Germline lookup yields CDR1 SGHTA and CDR2 FQGNSA. Trimming shortened V by 5 bases and J by 9 bases, and 17 bases separated the two germline ends. CDR3 in amino acids: CASSGRDILSSPLHF. The CDR3 DNA is TGTGCCAGCAGCGGCCGGGACATACTGAGTTCACCCCTCCACTTT.